The present T cell receptor (beta chain) was sequenced within a study of blood T cell repertoires in COVID-19 (dated by TCRdb to 2020 to 2021). In terms of the full investigation: Collaborator samples came from the United States, Italy and Spain and covered acute and convalescent phases of COVID-19. The prospective study material was composed of cDNA or gDNA derived from T cells, B-cell-depleted T cells, or PBMCs. Subjects who had been exposed to COVID-19, were actively infected with it, or had recovered from it provided the deeply sampled blood TCRbeta repertoires that made up the dataset. The repertoires were made available in a free public database intended to serve as a resource for research on the immune response to SARS-CoV-2. Samples were obtained from the ongoing ImmuneRACE study (first 160 participants) and from over 1,000 subjects provided by 6 global collaborators. Nearly every sample came with metadata listing a de-identified subject ID, COVID-19 status, age in years and sex. Where HLA class I and class II types were available, the types were taken from metadata supplied by the sample provider, not from assay-based typing. Paper-wide results and their limitations: How much clinical and demographic metadata was included differed by source and by participant, and the metadata was provided uncurated.

Whole blood was collected in K2EDTA tubes by collaborating institutions according to the institutions' own protocols. For TCRbeta analysis, collaborators shipped samples in one of three forms: frozen whole blood, isolated PBMCs, or DNA extracted from either of those sample types. Points on this clone: Its specific antigen is unknown. Nothing much larger sits one base from this clone, and base qualities are not available.

According to the germline V gene, CDR1 reads SGHTA and CDR2 reads FQGNSA. The CDR3 sequence holds 16 residues, the cysteine and phenylalanine included. Of the read, only the CDR3 DNA is kept; its 48 bases are in frame from base 1. V is trimmed back by 4 bases and J by 6 bases, and the junction contains 9 bases that no gene match accounts for. TCRbeta CDR3 regions were amplified from genomic DNA by means of the immunoSEQ Assay, a bias-controlled multiplex PCR. The study's processing was this. Within the assay, amplification of reference gene primers was used to estimate how many nucleated cells each sample contained. To quantify the absolute abundance of each unique TCRbeta CDR3 rearrangement, sequence reads were collapsed and filtered. For each sample, productive Simpson clonality was calculated as the square root of Simpson's diversity index over productive rearrangements. TCRdb took over this immuneACCESS table, retaining in-frame rearrangements with V and J assigned. Such tables are incomplete; in checked studies, under half of the missing clones stem from an unresolved V gene, and the remainder is unexplained. V, J and clone size reflect that table, while D and trimming were determined from the DNA. In all, the sample holds over 250,000 clones, and 89% of those were seen once. The ten most abundant clones make up around 2.1% of the sample.

Sequenced sample: peripheral blood. The sequence derives from a man in his forties or fifties with acute or convalescent COVID-19. The chain is encoded by TRBV7-2 joined to TRBJ2-2; TRBD2 agrees with 9 junctional bases. The CDR3 has the sequence CASSSLAGWGAGELFF. The nucleotide sequence is TGTGCCAGCAGCTCTCTAGCGGGGTGGGGCGCCGGGGAGCTGTTTTTT.